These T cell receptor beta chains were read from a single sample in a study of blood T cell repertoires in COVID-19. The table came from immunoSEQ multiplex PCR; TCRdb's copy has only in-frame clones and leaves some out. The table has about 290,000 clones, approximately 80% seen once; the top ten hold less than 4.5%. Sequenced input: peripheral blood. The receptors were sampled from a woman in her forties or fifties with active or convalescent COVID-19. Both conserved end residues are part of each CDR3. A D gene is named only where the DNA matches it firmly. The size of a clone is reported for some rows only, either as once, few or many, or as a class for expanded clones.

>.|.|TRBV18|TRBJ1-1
CASSPGFKIVNTEAFF
TGTGCCAGCTCTCCGGGATTCAAAATAGTTAACACTGAAGCTTTCTTT
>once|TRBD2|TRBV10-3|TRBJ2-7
CAISEDEAGGPYEQYF
TGTGCCATCAGTGAGGACGAAGCGGGAGGGCCCTACGAGCAGTACTTC
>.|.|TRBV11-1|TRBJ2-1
CASSRQVESYNEQFF
TGTGCCAGCAGCCGACAGGTCGAATCCTACAATGAGCAGTTCTTC
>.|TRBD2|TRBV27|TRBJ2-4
CASSPSSGSGAKNIQYF
TGTGCCAGCAGTCCCTCTAGCGGGAGTGGAGCCAAAAACATTCAGTACTTC
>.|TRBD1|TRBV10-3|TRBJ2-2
CAISTGANTGELFF
TGTGCCATCAGTACAGGGGCGAACACCGGGGAGCTGTTTTTT
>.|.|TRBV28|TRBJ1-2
CASSSVGAGYGYTF
TGTGCCAGCAGTTCGGTGGGGGCCGGCTATGGCTACACCTTC
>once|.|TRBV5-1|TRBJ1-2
CASSSPGGGDGYTF
TGCGCCAGCAGCTCCCCGGGGGGAGGCGATGGCTACACCTTC
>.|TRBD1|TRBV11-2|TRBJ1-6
CASSRRDRGNSPLHF
TGTGCCAGCAGCCGGAGGGACAGGGGAAATTCACCCCTCCACTTT
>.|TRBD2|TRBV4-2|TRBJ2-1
CASSQDEGTRRSYEQFF
TGTGCCAGCAGCCAAGACGAGGGGACTAGAAGGTCTTATGAGCAGTTCTTC
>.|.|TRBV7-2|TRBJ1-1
CASSFPGVDTEAFF
TGTGCCAGCAGCTTTCCAGGGGTAGACACTGAAGCTTTCTTT
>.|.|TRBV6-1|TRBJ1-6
CASSEAGGPPLHF
TGTGCCAGCAGTGAAGCGGGAGGTCCACCCCTCCACTTT
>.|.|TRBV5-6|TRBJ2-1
CASSLEGVLLAPNEQFF
TGTGCCAGCAGCTTGGAGGGAGTCCTACTAGCCCCCAATGAGCAGTTCTTC
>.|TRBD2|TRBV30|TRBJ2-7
CAWSVHPLAVYEQYF
TGTGCCTGGAGTGTTCACCCACTAGCGGTCTACGAGCAGTACTTC
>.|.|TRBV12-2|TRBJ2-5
CASRFRTSGSILAETQYF
TGTGCAAGTCGCTTCCGGACTAGCGGGAGCATTTTAGCGGAGACCCAGTACTTC
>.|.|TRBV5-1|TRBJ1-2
CASSQESTNYGYTF
TGCGCCAGCAGTCAAGAGAGCACTAACTATGGCTACACCTTC
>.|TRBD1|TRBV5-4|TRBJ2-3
CASSLGAGTDAWYF
TGTGCCAGCAGCTTGGGCGCCGGGACAGACGCCTGGTATTTT
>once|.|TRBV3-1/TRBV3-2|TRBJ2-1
CASSQDLVAGNEQFF
TGTGCCAGCAGCCAAGATCTCGTAGCCGGGAATGAGCAGTTCTTC
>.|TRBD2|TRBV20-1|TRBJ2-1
CSASLDGRLAGGRWNEQFF
TGCAGTGCTAGTTTGGATGGGCGGCTAGCGGGAGGCCGCTGGAATGAGCAGTTCTTC
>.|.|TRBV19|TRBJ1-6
CASSSLRVRNSPLHF
TGTGCCAGTAGTAGTTTGCGGGTACGGAATTCACCCCTCCACTTT
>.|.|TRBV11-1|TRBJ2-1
CASSLTGDREQFF
TGTGCCAGCAGCTTGACGGGGGATCGTGAGCAGTTCTTC
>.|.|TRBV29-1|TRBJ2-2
CSVATSSPGELFF
TGCAGCGTGGCGACTAGTTCCCCCGGGGAGCTGTTTTTT
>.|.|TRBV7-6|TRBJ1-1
CASSLGGDTEAFF
TGTGCCAGCAGCTTAGGGGGAGACACTGAAGCTTTCTTT
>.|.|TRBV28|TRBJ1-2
CASSLLDRAYGYTF
TGTGCCAGCAGTTTATTAGACAGAGCCTATGGCTACACCTTC
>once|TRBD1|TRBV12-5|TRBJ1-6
CAGPGQENSPLHF
TGTGCTGGACCGGGACAGGAAAATTCACCCCTCCACTTT
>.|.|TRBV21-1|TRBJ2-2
CASSKRLEREVANTGELFF
TGTGCCAGCAGCAAAAGGTTGGAGCGGGAGGTAGCGAACACCGGGGAGCTGTTTTTT
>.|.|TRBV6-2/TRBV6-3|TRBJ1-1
CASGHRMNTEAFF
TGTGCCAGCGGCCACAGAATGAACACTGAAGCTTTCTTT
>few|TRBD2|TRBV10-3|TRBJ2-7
CAISTSGNTYEQYF
TGTGCCATCAGTACTAGCGGAAACACCTACGAGCAGTACTTC
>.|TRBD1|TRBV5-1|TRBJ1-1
CASSLNRGEAFF
TGCGCCAGCAGCTTGAACAGGGGAGAAGCTTTCTTT
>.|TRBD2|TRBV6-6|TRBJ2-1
CASSNGLAGYNEQFF
TGTGCCAGCAGCAACGGACTAGCGGGATACAATGAGCAGTTCTTC
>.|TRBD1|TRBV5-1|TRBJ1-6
CASSLVAGGQSNNSPLHF
TGCGCCAGCAGCTTGGTGGCAGGGGGCCAATCCAATAATTCACCCCTCCACTTT
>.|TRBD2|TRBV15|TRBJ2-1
CATSRVLAEGGEQFF
TGTGCCACCAGCAGAGTACTAGCGGAGGGAGGTGAGCAGTTCTTC
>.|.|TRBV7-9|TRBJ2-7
CASSHRDKSYEQYF
TGTGCCAGCAGCCACCGGGACAAATCCTACGAGCAGTACTTC
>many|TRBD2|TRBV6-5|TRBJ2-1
CASRVSGRPDNEQFF
TGTGCCAGCAGAGTTAGCGGGAGGCCGGACAATGAGCAGTTCTTC
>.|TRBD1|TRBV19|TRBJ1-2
CASSRGQGALGNGYTF
TGTGCCAGTAGTAGGGGACAGGGGGCGCTTGGGAATGGCTACACCTTC
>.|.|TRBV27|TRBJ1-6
CASRISAGGYNSPLHF
TGTGCCAGCAGAATAAGCGCCGGCGGGTATAATTCACCCCTCCACTTT
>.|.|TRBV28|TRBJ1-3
CASSLGGVSGNTIYF
TGTGCCAGCAGTTTAGGGGGGGTTTCTGGAAACACCATATATTTT
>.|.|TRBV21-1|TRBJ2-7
CASSVPFCGRLTYEQYF
TGTGCCAGCAGCGTCCCTTTTTGCGGGAGGCTTACCTACGAGCAGTACTTC
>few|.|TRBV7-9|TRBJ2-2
CGVVGELFF
TGTGGAGTGGTCGGGGAGCTGTTTTTT
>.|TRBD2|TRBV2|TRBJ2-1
CASSEQATSGWNEQFF
TGTGCCAGCAGTGAACAGGCGACTAGCGGATGGAATGAGCAGTTCTTC
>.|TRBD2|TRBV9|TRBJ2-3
CASSRGLAGGGLSTDTQYF
TGTGCCAGCAGCCGGGGACTAGCGGGAGGAGGCTTAAGCACAGATACGCAGTATTTT
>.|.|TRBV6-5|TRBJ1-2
CASSYSGGPSNGYTF
TGTGCCAGCAGTTACTCGGGGGGGCCCAGTAATGGCTACACCTTC
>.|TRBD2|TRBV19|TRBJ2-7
CASSIGVAGAAEQYF
TGTGCCAGTAGTATAGGTGTGGCGGGAGCGGCCGAGCAGTACTTC
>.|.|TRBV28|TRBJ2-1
CASSPIILARSDEQFF
TGTGCCAGCAGCCCGATTATCCTAGCTAGGTCCGATGAGCAGTTCTTC
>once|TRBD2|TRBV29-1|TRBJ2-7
CSVEGGSGYEQYF
TGCAGCGTTGAGGGCGGGAGCGGCTACGAGCAGTACTTC
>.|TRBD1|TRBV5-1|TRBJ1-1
CASSPGTGRMNTEAFF
TGCGCCAGCAGCCCGGGGACAGGCCGCATGAACACTGAAGCTTTCTTT
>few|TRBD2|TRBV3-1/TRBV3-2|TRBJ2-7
CASSQGTLSGRATEQYF
TGTGCCAGCAGCCAAGGGACCCTAAGCGGGAGGGCCACCGAGCAGTACTTC
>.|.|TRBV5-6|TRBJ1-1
CASSPGLNEAFF
TGTGCCAGCAGCCCCGGGTTAAATGAAGCTTTCTTT
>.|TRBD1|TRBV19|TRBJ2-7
CASSVTGGRYEQYF
TGTGCCAGTAGTGTTACAGGGGGCAGGTACGAGCAGTACTTC
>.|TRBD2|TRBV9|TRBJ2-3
CASSVEIAGPTDTQYF
TGTGCCAGCAGCGTAGAGATAGCGGGACCCACAGATACGCAGTATTTT
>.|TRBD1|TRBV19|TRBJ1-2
CASRARDRGGNYGYTF
TGTGCCAGTAGAGCAAGGGACAGGGGAGGAAACTATGGCTACACCTTC
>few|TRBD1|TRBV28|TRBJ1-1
CASKSPTGFTEAFF
TGTGCCAGCAAGTCGCCGACAGGGTTCACTGAAGCTTTCTTT
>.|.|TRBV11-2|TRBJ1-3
CASSLRSGGATTPGNTIYF
TGTGCCAGCAGCTTACGGTCAGGAGGAGCGACAACCCCTGGAAACACCATATATTTT
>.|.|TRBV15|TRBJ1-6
CATSRDGRQSPLHF
TGTGCCACCAGCAGAGATGGGAGACAATCTCCCCTCCACTTT
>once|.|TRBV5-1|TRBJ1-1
CASSLGTGGTEAFF
TGCGCCAGCAGCTTAGGAACGGGGGGGACTGAAGCTTTCTTT
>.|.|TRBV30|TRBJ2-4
CAWSLYGAGTKNIQYF
TGTGCCTGGAGCCTCTATGGGGCAGGGACCAAAAACATTCAGTACTTC
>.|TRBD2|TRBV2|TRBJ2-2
CASSGLAGGRGTGELFF
TGTGCCAGCAGCGGACTAGCGGGAGGAAGGGGGACCGGGGAGCTGTTTTTT
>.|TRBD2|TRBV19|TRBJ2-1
CASSTLGGTSGTYNEQFF
TGTGCCAGTAGTACCCTGGGAGGGACTAGCGGGACCTACAATGAGCAGTTCTTC